The present T cell receptor beta chain was sequenced within a study of beta chain features in type 1 diabetes. CDR1 and CDR2 (germline): SGHTA, FQGNSA. This CDR3 has 14 residues. V was clipped by 5 bases and J by 7 bases, with 15 bases between them. Of the isolated RNA, all was reverse transcribed, and so the sequenced material was expressed TCRB transcripts. Only in-frame clones appear in the TCRdb table, and some are missing; sequencing was by immunoSEQ multiplex PCR. Among under 450,000 clones listed, over 11% were seen once. What was sequenced was naive CD4+ T cells from blood. The clonotype originates from a man aged 25 to 45 in good health. The chain couples TRBV7-2 to TRBJ2-1; D possibly corresponds to TRBD1 (5 bases). The CDR3 DNA sequence: TGTGCCAGCAGCCCACAAGGGGTTAGGAATGAGCAGTTCTTC. Residues: CASSPQGVRNEQFF.